The 6 T cell receptor beta chains below were found in one sample sequenced in a study of blood T cells in healthy people across ages. Through a sample-barcoded 5' primer and a J-beta primer mix, a second PCR was run for about 7 to 12 cycles. TCRdb passed the 5' RACE reads through MiXCR, listing each CDR3 protein once. The sample holds about 640,000 distinct CDR3 sequences, approximately 30% seen once. Sequenced: blood. All receptors come from an elderly woman in good health.

Of note for this clonotype: A much larger clone differs by one base, so this may be a read error. The V gene is TRBV6-2 or TRBV6-3, the J gene TRBJ1-2; 8 nucleotides align to TRBD1. The germline CDR1 and CDR2 sequences are MNHEY and SVGEGT. The CDR3 has 14 residues. The CDR3 here is CASRYSQGASGYTF. The CDR3 region has the DNA TGTGCCAGCAGGTACTCGCAGGGGGCCAGTGGCTACACCTTC.

This clonotype occurred many times. The chain combines TRBV6-1 with TRBJ1-4; D remains unclear. Trimming pared 6 bases from V and 5 bases from J, leaving 13 bases between. The germline V gene encodes CDR1 MNHNS and CDR2 SASEGT. The CDR3 spans 14 residues. CDR3 region: CASSSQRTNEKLFF. CDR3 bases: TGTGCCAGCAGCTCACAGAGAACAAATGAAAAACTGTTTTTT.

Comments on this clonotype: A much larger clone differs from this one at a single base, so this may be a read error. The chain combines TRBV6-1 with TRBJ1-2, with D maybe TRBD1 (6 bases). Germline values: CDR1 MNHNS, CDR2 SASEGT. CDR3 size: 13 residues. CDR3 in amino acids: CASIPGAGYDYTF. Written as DNA, the CDR3 is TGTGCCAGCATCCCAGGGGCCGGCTATGACTACACCTTC.

In its sample, this clonotype was seen many times. The chain carries TRBV7-2 and TRBJ1-1, with D unclear. CDR3 length equals 13 residues. V was trimmed by 1 base and J by 2 bases, leaving 5 bases between them. Germline V gene data show CDR1 as SGHTA and CDR2 as FQGNSA. The CDR3 DNA reads as TGTGCCAGCAGCTTAGACAGCAACACTGAAGCTTTCTTT. It translates to CASSLDSNTEAFF.

CDR3 sequence (DNA): TGTGCCAGTAGTATAGCGGGCTACGAAGAGACCCAGTACTTC. Translating gives CASSIAGYEETQYF. The rearrangement links TRBV5-5 to TRBJ2-5; 7 nucleotides match TRBD2. J was trimmed by 3 bases and V by 8 bases; bases with no gene match: 10. This CDR3 is 14 amino acids long. The V gene's germline CDR1 is SGHKS and CDR2 YYEKEE (reference sequence).

The V gene is TRBV9, the J gene TRBJ2-2; a weak D match, TRBD1 (5 bases). V shed 1 base and J shed 1 base, with 8 bases lying between them. The CDR3 is made up of 15 amino acids. CDR1 and CDR2 from the germline V gene are SGDLS and YYNGEE. Written as DNA, the CDR3 is TGTGCCAGCAGCGTAAGCACAGGGAACACCGGGGAGCTGTTTTTT. Residues: CASSVSTGNTGELFF.